The sequence of this T cell receptor beta chain was determined in a study of cytomegalovirus exposure and HLA in healthy donors. Study findings and constraints: Cytomegalovirus status, reportedly, was diagnosed with high specificity and sensitivity by the classifier. Evidence from a later analysis indicated that most CMV-associated TCR beta chains looked HLA-restricted. Across donors, sequencing depth was assumed by presence/absence analyses to be roughly uniform.

Trimming removed 0 bases at V and 0 bases at J, with 6 bases between. CDR1 is LNHNV, CDR2 YYDKDF, per germline (reference sequence). The CDR3 is made up of 14 amino acids. PCR used 60 Vbeta primers and 13 Jbeta primers. Libraries were prepared by immunoSEQ multiplex PCR; TCRdb keeps only in-frame clonotypes and omits some of them. This repertoire shows some 120,000 clones, about 80% found once; its top ten account for 1%. To note about this clone: Its target is unknown.

The sequencing sample was made of PBMCs. The TCR comes from a man aged 35 to 55 in good health and CMV-seronegative. The chain employs TRBV15 and TRBJ2-7; the D gene is possibly TRBD1 (5 bases). CDR3 sequence (DNA): TGTGCCACCAGCAGAGACAGGGACTCCTACGAGCAGTACTTC. Its translation is CATSRDRDSYEQYF.